These 30 T cell receptor beta chains were sequenced from one sample in a study of regulatory T cells in long-lasting Graves disease (dated by TCRdb to the early 2020s). The time point label, as the study defines it: persistent/refractory GD, antithyroid drugs over 5 years with positive TRAb. For both TCR sequencing and RNA sequencing, RNA was extracted from PBMCs using TRIzol. The library was built by means of multiplex PCR. The sequencer was an Illumina HiSeq 4000. TCR beta libraries were built with iRepertoire HTBI primers and Arm-PCR amplification of CDR3 regions. TCRdb's own reprocessing of the public reads used fastp at Q25 and MiXCR and kept productive beta chains. Records with the same CDR3 protein are collapsed into one entry carrying the most frequent genes and DNA. The sample table contains about half a million distinct CDR3 sequences; only one count was recorded for 22% of them. Of the sample, around 13% falls within the top ten clones.

The sequencing here drew on peripheral blood mononuclear cells (PBMCs), taken when the disease was refractory, from a patient treated with antithyroid drugs. The receptors here all came from a female donor with Graves disease.

This chain joins TRBV5-6 and TRBJ1-4; D gene unclear. The V gene's germline CDR1 is SGHDT and CDR2 YYEEEE. This CDR3 is built from 15 residues. The V end lost 4 bases, the J end lost 4 bases, and 14 bases lay between the germline ends. The CDR3 region has the DNA TGTGCCAGCAGCGGAACGGGCCTTTTTAATGAAAAACTGTTTTTT. Amino acid sequence: CASSGTGLFNEKLFF.

This rearrangement joins TRBV6-2 or TRBV6-3 to TRBJ2-3, with 7 bases lining up with TRBD2. The CDR3 is 15 residues long. CDR1 and CDR2 (germline): MNHEY, SVGEGT. V was clipped by 6 bases and J by 3 bases; unmatched bases: 9. The CDR3 region has the DNA TGTGCCAGCAGCCTTTGGGGGGGGGGAACAGATACGCAGTATTTT. Translating it yields CASSLWGGGTDTQYF.

This clonotype was detected many times. The genes are TRBV29-1 and TRBJ1-2; 8 bases map to TRBD1. V dropped 3 bases and J dropped 1; count of bases not matched to a gene: 4. This CDR3 has 14 amino acids. Germline V gives CDR1 SQVTM, CDR2 ANQGSEA. The CDR3 protein is CSVDRTGGNYGYTF. The CDR3 region has the DNA TGCAGCGTTGATCGTACAGGGGGTAACTATGGCTACACCTTC.

The genes are TRBV27 and TRBJ1-5; possibly TRBD1 for D (5 bases). V was shortened by 10 bases and J by 5 bases, with 15 bases between the two germline ends. Per germline, CDR1 MNHEY and CDR2 SMNVEV (reference sequence). The CDR3 contains 13 residues. CDR3: CAIAGGVDQPQHF. CDR3 bases: TGTGCCATCGCCGGAGGGGTAGATCAGCCCCAGCATTTT.

This clonotype was counted a few times. The CDR3 protein is CASRHRGITEAFF. CDR3 nucleotide sequence: TGTGCCAGCAGGCACAGGGGAATCACTGAAGCTTTCTTT. V and J are TRBV6-1 and TRBJ1-1, with 7 bases lining up with TRBD1. The ends lost 6 bases at V and 4 bases at J; junction bases unmatched: 5. The CDR3 loop spans 13 amino acids. Germline V lookup: CDR1 MNHNS, CDR2 SASEGT.

There are a few counts of this clonotype. The rearrangement joins TRBV4-3 to TRBJ1-4; a possible D gene is TRBD1 (5 bases). Germline loops: CDR1 LGHNA, CDR2 YSLEER. The CDR3 has 15 residues. Trimming took off 0 bases at V and 5 bases at J, with 10 bases between the two ends. The CDR3 here is CASSQEPGMNEKLFF. For the CDR3, the DNA is TGCGCCAGCAGCCAAGAACCAGGGATGAATGAAAAACTGTTTTTT.

The chain has TRBV5-1 and TRBJ1-1; 7 bases line up with TRBD1. Germline CDR1 is SGHRS and CDR2 is YFSETQ. The CDR3 is made up of 12 amino acids. With 4 bases clipped from V and 8 bases from J, the junction kept 5 bases outside the gene matches. This CDR3 reads CASSEGTAEAFF. Written as DNA, the CDR3 is TGCGCCAGCAGCGAGGGGACAGCCGAAGCTTTCTTT.

In its sample, this clonotype was seen many times. This rearrangement joins TRBV28 to TRBJ2-5, with 8 bases identical to TRBD1. Germline CDR1 MDHEN, CDR2 SYDVKM. The CDR3 spans 17 residues. The V segment lost 3 bases and the J segment 1 base; nucleotides outside the gene matches: 10. DNA for the CDR3: TGTGCCAGCAGTTTGAGACCGGGACAGGCCATCCAAGAGACCCAGTACTTC. Its translation is CASSLRPGQAIQETQYF. Combining the CDR3 with reference TRBV28 and TRBJ2-5 gives the whole variable domain DVKVTQSSRYLVKRTGEKVFLECVQDMDHENMFWYRQDPGLGLRLIYFSYDVKMKEKGDIPEGYSVSREKKERFSLILESASTNQTSMYLCASSLRPGQAIQETQYFGPGTRLLVL.

This clonotype was seen repeatedly, ten times or more. The J gene is TRBJ2-7, the V gene TRBV12-3 or TRBV12-4; D is unresolved. Trimming took 2 bases from V and 7 from J, leaving 9 bases between them. The CDR3 length is 12 residues. The CDR3 DNA reads TGTGCCAGCAGTTTAAGGCATTCGGAGCAGTACTTC. Translating it yields CASSLRHSEQYF.

Notes on this clonotype: A read error may be the cause here, since a much bigger clone is one base away. V is TRBV7-2 and J is TRBJ1-1; tentative D call: TRBD1 (5 bases). The CDR3 contains 14 residues. The germline V gene has CDR1 SGHTA and CDR2 FQGNSA. The CDR3 sequence is CAGSLEVGDTEAFF. CDR3 coding DNA: TGTGCCGGCAGCTTAGAGGTAGGGGACACTGAAGCTTTCTTT.

The V gene is TRBV10-1, the J gene TRBJ2-4; D not resolved. CDR3 length: 14 residues. V shed 3 bases and J shed 0 bases, with 6 bases lying between them. Germline V CDR1 and CDR2: WNHNN, SYGVQD (reference sequence). The CDR3 DNA sequence: TGCGCCAGCAGTGAAAACCTAGCCAAAAACATTCAGTACTTC. Residues: CASSENLAKNIQYF.

This clonotype showed up just a few times. The chain joins TRBV7-8 to TRBJ1-1; D unclear. The length of the CDR3 is 14 residues. Per the germline V gene, CDR1 is SGHVS and CDR2 is FQNEAQ. V lost 2 bases and J lost 0, with 7 bases in between. This CDR3 is CASSLRRMNTEAFF. The CDR3 nucleotides read TGTGCCAGCAGCTTAAGACGGATGAACACTGAAGCTTTCTTT.

This clonotype was observed many times. The rearrangement links TRBV6-5 to TRBJ2-7; a weak D match, TRBD1 (6 bases). Germline loops: CDR1 MNHEY, CDR2 SVGAGI. This CDR3 spans 15 amino acids. Deletions cut 0 bases from V and 1 base from J, with 10 bases between. The CDR3 here is CASSYSGTPSYEQYF. Written as DNA, the CDR3 is TGTGCCAGCAGTTACTCGGGGACACCTTCCTACGAGCAGTACTTC.

This clonotype came up a few times. The chain combines TRBV3-1 with TRBJ2-5, with TRBD2 identical over 8 bases. With V trimmed by 0 bases and J by 5 bases, 11 bases remained unmatched. The CDR3 has 17 amino acids. Germline CDR1 and CDR2: LGHDT and YNNKEL (reference sequence). DNA of the CDR3: TGTGCCAGCAGCCAAGATCGTCGGGGGGGGCCACCTGAGACCCAGTACTTC. Its protein product is CASSQDRRGGPPETQYF.

The V gene is TRBV7-6, the J gene TRBJ2-1; 9 bases are shared with TRBD1. Germline V lookup: CDR1 SGHVS, CDR2 FNYEAQ. The CDR3 is 15 residues long. The trim removed 3 bases at V and 6 bases at J, leaving 6 bases unmatched. This CDR3 is CASSLTGGTGNEQFF. CDR3 bases: TGTGCCAGCAGCTTGACAGGGGGGACGGGCAATGAGCAGTTCTTC.

Notes on this clonotype: A read error likely explains this, since a far larger clone differs by one base. The J gene is TRBJ2-7, the V gene TRBV6-5; D uncertain. The germline CDR1 and CDR2 sequences are MNHEY and SVGAGI. CDR3 length: 13 residues. In nucleotides, the CDR3 is TGTGCCGGCAGTTACTTGGGCAGCTACGAGCAGTACTTC. It translates to CAGSYLGSYEQYF.

This clonotype was recorded many times. The V gene is TRBV7-2, the J gene TRBJ2-7; 7 nucleotides match TRBD1. V lost 4 bases to trimming and J lost 0 bases; unmatched junction nucleotides: 3. This CDR3 has 14 amino acids. Germline CDR1 reads SGHTA; CDR2 reads FQGNSA. As DNA, the CDR3 is TGTGCCAGCAGCTGGGCAGGGGGCTCCTACGAGCAGTACTTC. This sequence encodes CASSWAGGSYEQYF.

The V and J genes are TRBV12-3 or TRBV12-4 and TRBJ2-2, with 10 nucleotides matching TRBD2. Trimming at V came to 2 bases and at J to 3 bases, leaving 6 bases not matched to a gene. This CDR3 has 17 residues. The CDR3 is CASSLRSGRSHTGELFF. CDR3 nucleotides: TGTGCCAGCAGTTTACGTAGCGGGAGGTCGCACACCGGGGAGCTGTTTTTT.

The genes are TRBV2 and TRBJ2-5, with 9 positions matching TRBD1. V lost 6 bases to trimming and J lost 5 bases; unmatched junction nucleotides: 10. The CDR3 sequence is 15 residues long. CDR1 SNHLY and CDR2 FYNNEI come from the germline V gene. The CDR3 region has the DNA TGTGCCAGCAGAGCATACAGGGGGCAGGCGGAGACCCAGTACTTC. Translation gives CASRAYRGQAETQYF.

This clonotype was found many times. V usage is TRBV28 and J usage is TRBJ2-7; TRBD2 might be the D (7 bases). V lost 6 bases and J 6 bases, leaving 12 bases between the germline ends. CDR3 length: 12 amino acids. CDR1 MDHEN and CDR2 SYDVKM come from the germline V gene. The CDR3 region has the DNA TGTGCCAGCAGCCCTAGGGGGGGCGAGCAGTACTTC. Amino acid sequence: CASSPRGGEQYF.

V gene TRBV20-1 combines with J gene TRBJ1-1, with 7 bases lining up with TRBD1. CDR3 length equals 13 residues. The V and J ends lost 6 bases and 7 bases, in that order; junction bases with no gene match: 11. Germline CDR1 reads DFQATT; CDR2 reads SNEGSKA (reference sequence). The CDR3 loop is CSAATPGGNEAFF. In DNA form, the CDR3 reads TGCAGTGCCGCGACCCCAGGGGGTAATGAAGCTTTCTTT.

DNA of the CDR3: TGTGCCACCAGCAGTACGCGGGACTTACGACAAGAGACCCAGTACTTC. Its protein product is CATSSTRDLRQETQYF. The chain uses TRBV15 and TRBJ2-5; D might be TRBD2 (6 bases). V shed 3 bases and J shed 2 bases, with 16 bases lying between them. This CDR3 spans 16 amino acids. Germline V gene lookup returns CDR1 LNHNV and CDR2 YYDKDF (reference sequence).

The chain has TRBV6-5 and TRBJ1-1, with no clear D. Per germline, CDR1 MNHEY and CDR2 SVGAGI. The ends were cut back, 4 bases at V and 0 bases at J, with 9 bases in the middle. The length of the CDR3 is 14 residues. The CDR3 coding sequence is TGTGCCAGCAGTTCCAGAGGACTGAACACTGAAGCTTTCTTT. Translating it yields CASSSRGLNTEAFF.

This clonotype was observed at least ten times. The chain is built from TRBV28 and TRBJ1-4, with 10 bases aligning to TRBD1. CDR1 is MDHEN, CDR2 SYDVKM, per germline. V was pared by 2 bases and J by 8 bases, with 5 bases of the junction left unmatched. This CDR3 has 15 amino acids. CDR3 DNA sequence: TGTGCCAGCAGTTTAATTGGGACAGGGGACGAAAAACTGTTTTTT. Residues: CASSLIGTGDEKLFF.

The V gene is TRBV11-2, the J gene TRBJ2-3; no firm D call. Trimming pared 4 bases from V and 4 bases from J, leaving 6 bases between. CDR3 length: 12 residues. From germline, CDR1 is SGHAT and CDR2 FQNNGV. The CDR3 loop is CASSSGADTQYF. For the CDR3, the DNA is TGTGCCAGCAGCTCGGGTGCAGATACGCAGTATTTT.

This clonotype was counted ten times or more. The chain links TRBV28 to TRBJ2-3; 9 bases agree with TRBD2. The V and J ends lost 5 bases and 2 bases, in that order; junction bases with no gene match: 20. The length of the CDR3 is 20 residues. CDR1 and CDR2 (germline): MDHEN, SYDVKM. The CDR3 DNA is TGTGCCAGCAGTCTTAGGGAACTTCGCGGGAGGGCCATGTCCACAGATACGCAGTATTTT. Residues: CASSLRELRGRAMSTDTQYF.

This clonotype has a handful of counts. This rearrangement joins TRBV7-2 to TRBJ2-3; TRBD2 aligns across 10 bases. The ends lost 5 bases at V and 3 bases at J; junction bases unmatched: 2. The CDR3 has 14 amino acids. Germline CDR1 is SGHTA and CDR2 is FQGNSA. CDR3 sequence reads: CASSQGLATDTQYF. The CDR3 DNA is TGTGCCAGCAGCCAGGGACTAGCGACAGATACGCAGTATTTT.

CDR3 nucleotides: TGCAGCGTTGTGGGCCCCTATGGCTACACCTTC. Protein sequence: CSVVGPYGYTF. The V and J genes are TRBV29-1 and TRBJ1-2, with D unclear. V was cut by 4 bases and J by 4 bases, with 7 bases left in between. This CDR3 region has 11 residues. Germline V CDR1 and CDR2: SQVTM, ANQGSEA.

The chain uses TRBV3-1 and TRBJ2-5; unclear D gene. This CDR3 is 14 amino acids long. CDR1 and CDR2 from the germline V gene are LGHDT and YNNKEL (reference sequence). V lost 0 bases and J 5 bases, leaving 10 bases between the germline ends. Written as DNA, the CDR3 is TGTGCCAGCAGCCAAGATCCCCAGGTTGAGACCCAGTACTTC. Translated, it gives CASSQDPQVETQYF.

Only a few counts were recorded for this clonotype. The chain carries TRBV6-1 and TRBJ1-5; D is uncertain. Per the germline V gene, CDR1 is MNHNS and CDR2 is SASEGT. V lost 7 bases and J 6 bases, leaving 10 bases between the germline ends. This CDR3 region has 12 residues. CDR3: CASIGPGQPQHF. CDR3 nucleotides: TGTGCCAGCATAGGCCCGGGTCAGCCCCAGCATTTT.